This TCR beta chain was captured in a study of human T cells and chemical hapten exposure. Single cDNA molecules in the library carried unique molecular identifiers attached during preparation. In TCRdb, the RACE reads were re-called with MiXCR into one record per CDR3 protein. The sample carries some 87,000 distinct CDR3 sequences, 10% recorded once. This clonotype came up a few times. No antigen is known for it. After removal of 6 bases from V and 5 bases from J, the junction contained 11 bases not matched to a gene. Germline loops: CDR1 SQVTM, CDR2 ANQGSEA. The CDR3 has 14 amino acids. Study-wide results and limits: Expanded TCR sets contained significantly more large CDR3 similarity clusters than controls. The presence of alopecia in the donors means their immune response may differ from healthy people's.

This sample's time point: patch test 1, 2 weeks after DPC sensitization. Treatment described: therapeutic diphenylcyclopropenone sensitization with weekly scalp DPC. Participating donors were patients with alopecia, aged 18 to 70 years, considered appropriate candidates for DPC. The chain uses TRBV29-1 and TRBJ2-5; TRBD1 aligns across 8 bases. The material sequenced was whole blood, taken in connection with sensitization to the hapten diphenylcyclopropenone (DPC). This clonotype was obtained from a woman aged 50 to 60 with alopecia areata. Some clones in this sample may be carry-over from other donors' samples. The chain's CDR3 is CSVRQGRGAETQYF. Here the CDR3 DNA reads TGCAGCGTACGACAGGGGCGAGGAGCGGAGACCCAGTACTTC.